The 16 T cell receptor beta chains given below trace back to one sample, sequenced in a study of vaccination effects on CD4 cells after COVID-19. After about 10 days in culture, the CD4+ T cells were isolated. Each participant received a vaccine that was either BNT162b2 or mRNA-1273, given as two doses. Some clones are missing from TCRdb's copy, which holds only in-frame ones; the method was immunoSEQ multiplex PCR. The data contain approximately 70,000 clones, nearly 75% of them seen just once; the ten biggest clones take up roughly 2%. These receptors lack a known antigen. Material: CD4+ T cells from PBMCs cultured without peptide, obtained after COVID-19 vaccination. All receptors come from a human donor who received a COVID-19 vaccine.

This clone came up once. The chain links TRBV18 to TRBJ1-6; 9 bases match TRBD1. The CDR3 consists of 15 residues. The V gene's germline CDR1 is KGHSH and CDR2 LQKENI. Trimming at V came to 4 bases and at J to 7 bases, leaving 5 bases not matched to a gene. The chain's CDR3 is CASSLSTGGNSPLHF. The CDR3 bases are TGTGCCAGCTCACTTTCAACAGGGGGCAATTCACCCCTCCACTTT.

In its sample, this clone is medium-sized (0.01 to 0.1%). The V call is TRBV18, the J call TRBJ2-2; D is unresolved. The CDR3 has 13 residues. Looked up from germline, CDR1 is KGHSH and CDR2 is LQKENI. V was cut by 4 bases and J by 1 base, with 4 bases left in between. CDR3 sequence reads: CASSLRNTGELFF. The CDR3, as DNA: TGTGCCAGCTCACTACGGAACACCGGGGAGCTGTTTTTT.

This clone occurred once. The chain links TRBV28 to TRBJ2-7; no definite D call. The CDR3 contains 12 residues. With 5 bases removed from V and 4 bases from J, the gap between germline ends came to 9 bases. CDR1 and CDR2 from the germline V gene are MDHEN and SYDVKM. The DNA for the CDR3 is TGTGCCAGCAGTCCCCCAGGTTACGAGCAGTACGTC. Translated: CASSPPGYEQYV.

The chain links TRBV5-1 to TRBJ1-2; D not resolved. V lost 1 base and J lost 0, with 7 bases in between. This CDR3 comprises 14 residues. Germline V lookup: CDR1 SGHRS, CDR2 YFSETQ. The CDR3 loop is CASSLRPSNYGYTF. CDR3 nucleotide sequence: TGCGCCAGCAGCTTGAGGCCCTCTAACTATGGCTACACCTTC.

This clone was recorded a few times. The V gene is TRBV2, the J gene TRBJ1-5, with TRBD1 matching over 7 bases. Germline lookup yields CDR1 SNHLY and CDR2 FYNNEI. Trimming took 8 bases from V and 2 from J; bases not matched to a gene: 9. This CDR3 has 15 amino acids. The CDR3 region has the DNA TGTGCCAGCGGCCGCGAGGGGGCAGGCAATCAGCCCCAGCATTTT. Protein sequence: CASGREGAGNQPQHF.

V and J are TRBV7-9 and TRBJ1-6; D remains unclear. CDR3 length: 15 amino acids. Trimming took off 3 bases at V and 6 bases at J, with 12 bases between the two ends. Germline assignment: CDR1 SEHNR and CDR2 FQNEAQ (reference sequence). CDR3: CASSLSARGNSPLHF. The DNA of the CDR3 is TGTGCCAGCAGCTTGTCTGCCCGGGGTAATTCACCCCTCCACTTT.

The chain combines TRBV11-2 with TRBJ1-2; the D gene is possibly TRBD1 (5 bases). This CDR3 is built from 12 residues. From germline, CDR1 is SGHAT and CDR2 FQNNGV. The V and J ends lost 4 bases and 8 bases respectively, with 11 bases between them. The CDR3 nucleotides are TGTGCCAGCAGCTCCCCTGGGGGGGGCTACACCTTC. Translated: CASSSPGGGYTF.

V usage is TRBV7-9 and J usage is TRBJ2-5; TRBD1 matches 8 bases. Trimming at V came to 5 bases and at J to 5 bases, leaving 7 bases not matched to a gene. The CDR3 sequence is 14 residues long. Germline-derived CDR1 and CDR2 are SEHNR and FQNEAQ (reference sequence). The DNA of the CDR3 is TGTGCCAGCAGCGCCCAGGGGGCGTCGGAGACCCAGTACTTC. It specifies CASSAQGASETQYF.

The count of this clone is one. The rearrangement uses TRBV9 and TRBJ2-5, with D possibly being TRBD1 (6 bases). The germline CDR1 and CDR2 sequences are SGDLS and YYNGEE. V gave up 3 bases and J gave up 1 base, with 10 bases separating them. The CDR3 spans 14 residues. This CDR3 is CASSDRDTQETQYF. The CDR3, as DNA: TGTGCCAGCAGCGATCGGGACACCCAAGAGACCCAGTACTTC.

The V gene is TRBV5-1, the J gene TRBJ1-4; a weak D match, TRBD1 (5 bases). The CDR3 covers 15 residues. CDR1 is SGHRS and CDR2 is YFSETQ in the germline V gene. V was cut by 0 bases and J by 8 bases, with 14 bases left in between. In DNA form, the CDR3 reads TGCGCCAGCAGCTTGGAGGGGTTAAGTGGAGAAAAACTGTTTTTT. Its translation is CASSLEGLSGEKLFF.

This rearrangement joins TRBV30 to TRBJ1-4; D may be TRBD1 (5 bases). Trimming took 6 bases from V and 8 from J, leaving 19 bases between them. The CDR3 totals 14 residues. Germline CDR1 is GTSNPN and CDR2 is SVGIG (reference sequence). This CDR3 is CACSTGTGGEKLFF. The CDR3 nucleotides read TGTGCCTGTTCAACCGGGACGGGAGGGGAAAAACTGTTTTTT.

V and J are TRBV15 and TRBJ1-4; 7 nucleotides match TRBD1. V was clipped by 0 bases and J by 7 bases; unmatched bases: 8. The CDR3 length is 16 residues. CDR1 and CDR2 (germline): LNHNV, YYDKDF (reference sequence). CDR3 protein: CATSRDVRGPVEKLFF. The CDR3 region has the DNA TGTGCCACCAGCAGAGACGTAAGGGGGCCAGTTGAAAAACTGTTTTTT.

The CDR3 DNA reads as TGTGCCGGAAGGACGACGGCCCCAGAGACCCAGTACTTC. This gives the protein CAGRTTAPETQYF. The V call is TRBV6-5, the J call TRBJ2-5; no clear D gene. The V end was cut by 11 bases, the J end by 4 bases, with 17 bases between. Germline CDR1 and CDR2: MNHEY and SVGAGI. The CDR3 totals 13 residues.

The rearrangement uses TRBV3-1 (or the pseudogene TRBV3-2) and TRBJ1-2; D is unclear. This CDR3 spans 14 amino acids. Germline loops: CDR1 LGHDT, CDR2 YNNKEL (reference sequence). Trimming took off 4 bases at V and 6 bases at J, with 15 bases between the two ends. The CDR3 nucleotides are TGTGCCAGCAGCCTAACGGAGGGAGGGCATGGCTACACCTTC. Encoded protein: CASSLTEGGHGYTF.

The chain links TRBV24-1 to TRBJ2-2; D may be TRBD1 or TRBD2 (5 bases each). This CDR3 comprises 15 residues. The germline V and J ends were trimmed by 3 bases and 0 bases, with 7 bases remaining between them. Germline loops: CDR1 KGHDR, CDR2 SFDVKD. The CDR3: CATSDPGPNTGELFF. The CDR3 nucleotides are TGTGCCACCAGTGATCCGGGACCGAACACCGGGGAGCTGTTTTTT.

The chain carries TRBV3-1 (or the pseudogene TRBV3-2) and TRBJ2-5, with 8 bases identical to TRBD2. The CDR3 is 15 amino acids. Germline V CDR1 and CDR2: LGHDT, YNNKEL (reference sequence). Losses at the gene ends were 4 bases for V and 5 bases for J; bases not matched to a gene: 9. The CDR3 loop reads CASSPPGRGAETQYF. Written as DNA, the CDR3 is TGTGCCAGCAGCCCCCCCGGGAGGGGTGCTGAGACCCAGTACTTC.